This TCR beta chain originates from a study of PD-1 blockade in classical Hodgkin lymphoma. Study-level findings and limits: Baseline TCR diversity was reportedly lower in newly diagnosed patients than healthy donors. Sources of repertoire differences remain undefined, possibly disease activity or prior therapy.

This CDR3 has 15 residues. The V and J ends lost 6 bases and 5 bases respectively, with 16 bases between them. CDR1 is SNHLY and CDR2 is FYNNEI in the germline V gene. To note about this clone: Its cognate antigen is unknown.

Generated by immunoSEQ multiplex PCR, the TCRdb table keeps only in-frame clones and is missing some. The sample carries approximately 27,000 clones, roughly 90% recorded once. This sample's time point: newly diagnosed, previously untreated cHL patient sample. Purification of CD4+ T cells from thawed PBMCs was achieved by magnetic negative selection. As a comparison, the study used PBMCs from newly diagnosed, untreated classical Hodgkin lymphoma. The sample was CD4+ T cells from blood. This TCR came from a human donor with classical Hodgkin lymphoma. This chain joins TRBV2 and TRBJ1-4; D is unresolved. The CDR3 sequence: CASRGRRHINEKLFF. The CDR3 DNA follows: TGTGCCAGCAGGGGTCGGAGACACATCAATGAAAAACTGTTTTTT.